The source of this T cell receptor beta chain is a study of T cells expressing NK-cell markers. Whole-study results and caveats: There were a handful of donors in whom these clonotypes also led the CD3+CD56-NKG2C+ fraction.

CDR3 length: 14 amino acids. Germline V gene lookup returns CDR1 SGHTA and CDR2 FQGNSA. TCRdb reworked the 5' RACE reads into one entry per CDR3 protein, no DNA. The table lists about 460,000 distinct CDR3 sequences. On this clonotype: Its specificity is unknown.

This chain joins TRBV7-2 and TRBJ2-1. Sequencing input: blood T cells: a sorted CD56 or NKG2C T cell subset, CD4+ or CD8+ T cells, or bulk PBMC T cells (not recorded which). The clonotype comes from a woman aged 45-65 years in good health. CDR3 loop: CASSFDRLYNEQFF.